This T cell receptor beta chain emerged from a study of T cell responses to AZD1222 COVID-19 vaccine. Overall study findings and caveats: Regions left unmutated in variants are reportedly the target of nearly half of spike-specific TCRs. Repertoire sampling occurred only after the peak T cell response. Only a handful of AZD1222 recipients were seropositive at baseline.

TCRdb's copy holds only in-frame clones and misses some; the assay was immunoSEQ multiplex PCR. The sample records about 120,000 clones, about 90% being singletons. Second doses at about 4 or about 12 weeks were pooled. With 4 bases clipped from V and 2 bases from J, the junction kept 3 bases outside the gene matches. CDR3 length equals 15 residues. The germline V gene encodes CDR1 SGHNT and CDR2 YYREEE (reference sequence). Points on this clone: Its specificity is not known.

This sample comprised peripheral blood, obtained 28 days after the second AZD1222 dose. The sequence was obtained from an adult who received the AZD1222 COVID-19 vaccine. The J gene is TRBJ2-1, the V gene TRBV5-4, with 10 bases fitting TRBD2. This chain's CDR3 is CASSDTSGAYNEQFF. The CDR3 DNA follows: TGTGCCAGCAGCGACACTAGCGGGGCCTACAATGAGCAGTTCTTC.